The 31 T cell receptor beta chains presented below share a single source sample, sequenced in a study of cytomegalovirus exposure and HLA in healthy donors. Primers for the PCR totalled 60 Vbeta and 13 Jbeta. Sequencing was performed with immunoSEQ multiplex PCR; in TCRdb, only in-frame clones are kept and a portion is missing. Of some 130,000 clones in the sample, about 74% were seen once. The sequenced sample consisted of PBMCs. All receptors derive from a man aged 35-49 years in good health and CMV-seronegative.

This clone was detected only once. V gene TRBV4-1 combines with J gene TRBJ1-1; 8 bases line up with TRBD1. Germline CDR1 MGHRA, CDR2 YSYEKL. The CDR3 is 15 amino acids. The V segment lost 6 bases and the J segment 0 bases; nucleotides outside the gene matches: 6. CDR3 residues: CASRPGTGLNTEAFF. In DNA form, the CDR3 reads TGCGCCAGCAGACCCGGGACAGGTTTGAACACTGAAGCTTTCTTT.

The chain is built from TRBV5-1 and TRBJ2-2, with 8 bases lining up with TRBD1. Germline CDR1 reads SGHRS; CDR2 reads YFSETQ. V lost 4 bases to trimming and J lost 2 bases; unmatched junction nucleotides: 4. The CDR3 runs to 15 residues. CDR3 amino acids: CASSHGQGNTGELFF. The CDR3 DNA reads as TGCGCCAGCAGCCACGGACAGGGTAACACCGGGGAGCTGTTTTTT.

The J gene is TRBJ2-1, the V gene TRBV4-3; D is perhaps TRBD2 (5 bases). Trimming stripped 0 bases from V and 0 bases from J, with 15 bases between. The CDR3 loop spans 18 amino acids. CDR1 LGHNA and CDR2 YSLEER come from the germline V gene. The CDR3 loop reads CASSQDYGGQSSYNEQFF. For the CDR3, the DNA is TGCGCCAGCAGCCAAGATTATGGCGGGCAGAGCTCCTACAATGAGCAGTTCTTC.

CDR3 amino acids: CATRGDTAYNEQFF. The DNA for the CDR3 is TGTGCCACGCGTGGGGACACTGCCTACAATGAGCAGTTCTTC. The chain links TRBV10-3 to TRBJ2-1, with D possibly TRBD1 on 6 matching bases. Germline V gene sequence: CDR1 ENHRY, CDR2 SYGVKD. CDR3 size: 14 residues. V lost 10 bases, J lost 2 bases, and 15 bases lay in between.

This chain connects TRBV7-2 to TRBJ1-2; D perhaps matches TRBD1 (6 bases). V was shortened by 1 base and J by 7 bases, with 16 bases between the two germline ends. CDR1 SGHTA and CDR2 FQGNSA come from the germline V gene. CDR3 size: 15 residues. The CDR3 bases are TGTGCCAGCAGCTTAGGGGGGCCTTCCGAGGGTGGCTACACCTTC. It translates to CASSLGGPSEGGYTF.

This rearrangement joins TRBV29-1 to TRBJ1-4; D perhaps matches TRBD1 (6 bases). This CDR3 region has 11 residues. Germline assignment: CDR1 SQVTM and CDR2 ANQGSEA. Trimming stripped 7 bases from V and 8 bases from J, with 11 bases between. The CDR3 region is CSASTGEKLFF. Written as DNA, the CDR3 is TGCAGCGCCAGCACAGGGGAAAAACTGTTTTTT.

J is TRBJ1-1 and V is TRBV5-5; the D gene is possibly TRBD1 (5 bases). Trimming removed 2 bases at V and 6 bases at J, with 14 bases between. CDR1 SGHKS and CDR2 YYEKEE come from the germline V gene (reference sequence). There are 14 residues in the CDR3. CDR3 region: CASSFYTGGAEAFF. The CDR3 DNA follows: TGTGCCAGCAGCTTCTATACAGGAGGGGCTGAAGCTTTCTTT.

The chain uses TRBV7-9 and TRBJ1-1; TRBD1 might be the D (5 bases). CDR1 is SEHNR, CDR2 FQNEAQ, per germline (reference sequence). The ends were cut back, 5 bases at V and 4 bases at J, with 14 bases in the middle. The CDR3 totals 14 residues. CDR3 DNA sequence: TGTGCCAGCAGCCTGATTGGGGGGACCACTGAAGCTTTCTTT. Translated: CASSLIGGTTEAFF.

This sequence joins TRBV28 and TRBJ2-7, with 14 bases fitting TRBD2. The germline V gene has CDR1 MDHEN and CDR2 SYDVKM. After removal of 7 bases from V and 3 bases from J, the junction contained 5 bases not matched to a gene. The CDR3 totals 15 residues. CDR3 sequence (DNA): TGTGCCAGCAACCCCGGGACTAGCGGGAGCTACGAGCAGTACTTC. It is translated as CASNPGTSGSYEQYF.

The chain employs TRBV10-3 and TRBJ1-1, with 8 nucleotides matching TRBD1. Germline V gives CDR1 ENHRY, CDR2 SYGVKD. The trim removed 7 bases at V and 5 bases at J, leaving 9 bases unmatched. CDR3 length equals 14 residues. As DNA, the CDR3 is TGTGCCATCAACTATGACAGGGGCGGAACTGAAGCTTTCTTT. It translates to CAINYDRGGTEAFF.

This clone was seen a handful of times. This chain joins TRBV4-1 and TRBJ2-7, with a weak D call TRBD2 (6 bases). V shed 0 bases and J shed 2 bases, with 17 bases lying between them. CDR3 length: 17 residues. Per the germline V gene, CDR1 is MGHRA and CDR2 is YSYEKL. The CDR3 is CASSQDAGQGVPYEQYF. DNA of the CDR3: TGCGCCAGCAGCCAAGACGCGGGGCAGGGAGTACCCTACGAGCAGTACTTC.

This rearrangement joins TRBV18 to TRBJ2-7, with D possibly TRBD1 on 5 matching bases. This CDR3 contains 13 residues. Germline values: CDR1 KGHSH, CDR2 LQKENI. The V gene lost 10 bases and the J gene lost 1 base, with 14 bases spanning the gap. The DNA of the CDR3 is TGTGCCACCTCCCCGCAGGGATCCTACGAGCAGTACTTC. It specifies CATSPQGSYEQYF.

V usage is TRBV18 and J usage is TRBJ2-2; 12 bases fit TRBD1. This CDR3 is 16 amino acids long. Germline CDR1 is KGHSH and CDR2 is LQKENI. The J segment lost 6 bases and the V segment lost 6 bases, leaving 8 bases of the junction unmatched. The CDR3 is CASSPIGTGGSGELFF. CDR3 DNA sequence: TGTGCCAGCTCGCCCATCGGGACAGGGGGCTCCGGGGAGCTGTTTTTT.

The rearrangement uses TRBV12-5 and TRBJ2-7; TRBD1 aligns across 8 bases. The germline gives CDR1 LGHNT, CDR2 FRNRAP. V gave up 5 bases and J gave up 5 bases; unmatched junction bases: 5. The CDR3 is made up of 13 amino acids. The CDR3: CASGPTGVHEQYF. CDR3 DNA sequence: TGTGCTAGTGGTCCGACAGGGGTCCACGAGCAGTACTTC.

The chain couples TRBV5-6 to TRBJ2-1; 8 bases are shared with TRBD1. Germline trimming cut 1 base from V and 6 bases from J; bases unmatched to any gene: 6. There are 15 residues in the CDR3. Germline CDR1 and CDR2: SGHDT and YYEEEE. The CDR3 coding sequence is TGTGCCAGCAGCTTGTGGACAGGGCCGATCAATGAGCAGTTCTTC. This encodes CASSLWTGPINEQFF.

The chain recombines TRBV19 with TRBJ1-6; D perhaps matches TRBD1 (5 bases). The V end lost 0 bases, the J end lost 12 bases, and 18 bases lay between the germline ends. The CDR3 is 16 residues long. Per the germline V gene, CDR1 is LNHDA and CDR2 is SQIVND (reference sequence). The CDR3 loop is CASSIDPGRVVLPLHF. CDR3 coding DNA: TGTGCCAGTAGTATAGATCCCGGCAGGGTCGTTCTACCCCTCCACTTT.

The rearrangement uses TRBV28 and TRBJ2-1; the match to TRBD1 covers 7 bases. The germline CDR1 and CDR2 sequences are MDHEN and SYDVKM. The CDR3 length is 14 residues. V lost 6 bases to trimming and J lost 9 bases; unmatched junction nucleotides: 11. CDR3 amino acids: CASSLPETGIEQFF. The CDR3, as DNA: TGTGCCAGCAGCCTCCCCGAGACAGGGATTGAGCAGTTCTTC.

This chain joins TRBV27 and TRBJ2-1; TRBD2 matches at 13 bases. Looked up from germline, CDR1 is MNHEY and CDR2 is SMNVEV (reference sequence). This CDR3 has 17 amino acids. With V trimmed by 5 bases and J by 7 bases, 11 bases remained unmatched. As DNA, the CDR3 is TGTGCCAGCAGTCAGCGACCGGGACTAGCGGGGTTAAATGAGCAGTTCTTC. Translation gives CASSQRPGLAGLNEQFF.

This clone showed up just once. The CDR3 DNA sequence: TGTGCCAGCAGTAGAGGGACAGCAGGGAATGAGCAGTTCTTC. Protein product: CASSRGTAGNEQFF. The chain combines TRBV6-5 with TRBJ2-1; 7 bases line up with TRBD1. The trim removed 5 bases at V and 7 bases at J, leaving 8 bases unmatched. The CDR3 contains 14 residues. Germline V gene lookup returns CDR1 MNHEY and CDR2 SVGAGI.

This chain connects TRBV6-5 to TRBJ2-1; D is unresolved. Germline-derived CDR1 and CDR2 are MNHEY and SVGAGI. This CDR3 has 12 residues. With 5 bases removed from V and 9 bases from J, the gap between germline ends came to 11 bases. CDR3 sequence reads: CASSTPASEQFF. The CDR3 DNA sequence: TGTGCCAGCAGTACTCCCGCGAGTGAGCAGTTCTTC.

The chain is built from TRBV9 and TRBJ1-1, with a possible D match to TRBD1 (6 bases). This CDR3 has 15 amino acids. V lost 0 bases and J 2 bases, leaving 11 bases between the germline ends. In germline, CDR1 is SGDLS, CDR2 YYNGEE. The DNA for the CDR3 is TGTGCCAGCAGCGTAGCTATGGACAGCAACACTGAAGCTTTCTTT. It codes for CASSVAMDSNTEAFF.

CDR3 nucleotides: TGTGCCAGTAGGACAGCCCGTGTCGGGGAGCTGTTTTTT. Translating it yields CASRTARVGELFF. The chain employs TRBV19 and TRBJ2-2; TRBD1 might be the D (5 bases). The germline V gene encodes CDR1 LNHDA and CDR2 SQIVND (reference sequence). This CDR3 contains 13 residues. Trimming removed 6 bases at V and 7 bases at J, with 12 bases between.

The V gene is TRBV5-1, the J gene TRBJ1-1; 7 positions agree with TRBD1. In germline, CDR1 is SGHRS, CDR2 YFSETQ. V was pared by 7 bases and J by 4 bases, with 7 bases of the junction left unmatched. The CDR3 loop spans 13 amino acids. The CDR3 sequence is CASQGVLATEAFF. CDR3 nucleotides: TGCGCCAGCCAGGGGGTCTTGGCCACTGAAGCTTTCTTT.

The V call is TRBV25-1, the J call TRBJ1-2; D gene ambiguous. Germline V gene lookup returns CDR1 MGHDK and CDR2 SYGVNS. CDR3 size: 11 residues. Trimming removed 4 bases at V and 5 bases at J, with 5 bases between. The CDR3 protein is CASSGPYGYTF. The CDR3 DNA is TGTGCCAGCAGTGGTCCGTATGGCTACACCTTC.

Only one count was recorded for this clone. The chain links TRBV10-3 to TRBJ1-1; 8 positions agree with TRBD1. Germline-derived CDR1 and CDR2 are ENHRY and SYGVKD. Losses at the gene ends were 10 bases for V and 1 base for J; bases not matched to a gene: 2. This CDR3 spans 12 amino acids. CDR3 residues: CATGQGNTEAFF. The DNA of the CDR3 is TGTGCCACCGGACAGGGGAACACTGAAGCTTTCTTT.

This chain uses TRBV4-1 with TRBJ2-5; 12 nucleotides align to TRBD2. With V trimmed by 1 base and J by 2 bases, 2 bases remained unmatched. Germline V lookup: CDR1 MGHRA, CDR2 YSYEKL. The CDR3 spans 16 residues. CDR3 sequence: CASSQGLAGGQETQYF. The DNA for the CDR3 is TGCGCCAGCAGCCAAGGTCTAGCGGGAGGGCAAGAGACCCAGTACTTC.

The chain employs TRBV19 and TRBJ1-2; D not resolved. Germline V gene sequence: CDR1 LNHDA, CDR2 SQIVND (reference sequence). CDR3 size: 15 residues. Trimming cost V 5 bases and J 7 bases, with 20 bases left between them. The CDR3 loop reads CASSSDFSPTRGYTF. The CDR3, as DNA: TGTGCCAGTAGTTCCGATTTTTCCCCAACTCGTGGCTACACCTTC.

V and J are TRBV7-2 and TRBJ2-1, with TRBD2 matching over 13 bases. The V and J ends lost 5 bases and 3 bases, in that order; junction bases with no gene match: 4. The CDR3 sequence is 16 residues long. The germline V gene has CDR1 SGHTA and CDR2 FQGNSA. The chain's CDR3 is CASSPGLAGIYNEQFF. CDR3 DNA: TGTGCCAGCAGCCCGGGACTAGCGGGAATCTACAATGAGCAGTTCTTC. The entire variable domain, with the rest obtained from reference TRBV7-2 and TRBJ2-1, is as follows: GAGVSQSPSNKVTEKGKDVELRCDPISGHTALYWYRQSLGQGLEFLIYFQGNSAPDKSGLPSDRFSAERTGGSVSTLTIQRTQQEDSAVYLCASSPGLAGIYNEQFFGPGTRLTVL.

The rearrangement links TRBV5-6 to TRBJ1-3; D is unclear. With 4 bases removed from V and 8 bases from J, the gap between germline ends came to 10 bases. The CDR3 has 12 amino acids. CDR1 SGHDT and CDR2 YYEEEE come from the germline V gene. CDR3: CASSLQSDTIYF. CDR3 DNA sequence: TGTGCCAGCAGCCTTCAAAGCGACACCATATATTTT.

V gene TRBV7-2 combines with J gene TRBJ2-5; TRBD2 aligns across 7 bases. The CDR3 sequence is 13 residues long. In germline, CDR1 is SGHTA, CDR2 FQGNSA. The trim removed 8 bases at V and 5 bases at J, leaving 8 bases unmatched. The CDR3 reads CASSGRAQETQYF. CDR3 in DNA: TGTGCCAGCTCGGGGAGGGCCCAGGAGACCCAGTACTTC.

This clone was detected a few times. This chain links TRBV4-1 with TRBJ1-2; 10 positions agree with TRBD1. In germline, CDR1 is MGHRA, CDR2 YSYEKL. The CDR3 covers 16 residues. The V segment lost 3 bases and the J segment 4 bases; nucleotides outside the gene matches: 8. The chain's CDR3 is CASSQMTGGAGYGYTF. The DNA of the CDR3 is TGCGCCAGCAGCCAGATGACAGGGGGCGCGGGCTATGGCTACACCTTC.